This TCR beta chain was captured by sequencing in a study of blood T cell repertoires in COVID-19. The V gene lost 0 bases and the J gene lost 0 bases, with 11 bases spanning the gap. CDR1 is SGHRS and CDR2 is YFSETQ in the germline V gene. The CDR3 spans 16 residues. Sequencing used immunoSEQ multiplex PCR; TCRdb keeps in-frame clones, though not all of them. The sample has fewer than 80,000 clones, about 91% seen once. The sample was peripheral blood. The rearrangement joins TRBV5-1 to TRBJ2-3, with D possibly matching TRBD1 (5 bases). The TCR was taken from a woman aged 50 to 60 with active COVID-19. The CDR3 reads CASSLGGRISTDTQYF. The CDR3 DNA follows: TGCGCCAGCAGCTTGGGGGGCAGGATTAGCACAGATACGCAGTATTTT.